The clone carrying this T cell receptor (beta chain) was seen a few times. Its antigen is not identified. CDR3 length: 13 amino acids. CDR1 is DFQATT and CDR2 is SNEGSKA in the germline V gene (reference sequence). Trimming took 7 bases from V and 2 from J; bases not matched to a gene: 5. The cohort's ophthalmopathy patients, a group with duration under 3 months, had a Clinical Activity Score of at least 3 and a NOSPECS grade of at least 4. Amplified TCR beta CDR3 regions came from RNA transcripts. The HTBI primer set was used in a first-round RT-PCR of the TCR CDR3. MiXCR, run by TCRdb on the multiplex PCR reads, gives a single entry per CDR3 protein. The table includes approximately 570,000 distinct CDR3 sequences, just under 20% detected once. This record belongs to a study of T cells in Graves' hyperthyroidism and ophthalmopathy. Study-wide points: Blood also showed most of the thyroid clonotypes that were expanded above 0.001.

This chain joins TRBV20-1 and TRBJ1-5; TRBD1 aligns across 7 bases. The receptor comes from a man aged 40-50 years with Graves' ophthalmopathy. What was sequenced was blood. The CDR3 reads CSVTGAGNQPQHF. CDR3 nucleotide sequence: TGCAGTGTTACAGGGGCGGGCAATCAGCCCCAGCATTTT.